Below, 30 T cell receptor beta chains from the same sample are listed, as sequenced in a study of blood T cell repertoires in COVID-19. Measured with immunoSEQ multiplex PCR; TCRdb has only the in-frame clones, and not every one. The repertoire holds 60,000 to 65,000 clones, with approximately 90% as singletons. What was sequenced was peripheral blood. All receptors derive from a woman older than 75 with active COVID-19.

The chain uses TRBV5-1 and TRBJ2-3; 8 bases are a match to TRBD1. The germline V gene has CDR1 SGHRS and CDR2 YFSETQ. V dropped 1 base and J dropped 3; count of bases not matched to a gene: 4. There are 15 residues in the CDR3. The CDR3 here is CASSLTDRVTDTQYF. The CDR3, as DNA: TGCGCCAGCAGCTTGACGGACAGGGTTACAGATACGCAGTATTTT.

The V and J genes are TRBV3-1 (or the pseudogene TRBV3-2) and TRBJ1-1; D not resolved. Between the trimmed V and J ends, which lost 4 bases and 1 base, there was a span of 7 bases. The CDR3 sequence is 13 residues long. Germline V gives CDR1 LGHDT, CDR2 YNNKEL (reference sequence). CDR3: CASSPAANTEAFF. CDR3 nucleotide sequence: TGTGCCAGCAGCCCGGCGGCGAACACTGAAGCTTTCTTT.

This chain uses TRBV27 with TRBJ1-1, with 7 bases lining up with TRBD1. Trimming removed 3 bases from V and 1 base from J; junction bases left unmatched: 5. The CDR3 extends over 15 amino acids. Germline assignment: CDR1 MNHEY and CDR2 SMNVEV (reference sequence). The CDR3 sequence is CASSFDNRGNTEAFF. As DNA, the CDR3 is TGTGCCAGCAGTTTCGACAACAGGGGGAACACTGAAGCTTTCTTT.

This chain joins TRBV11-3 and TRBJ1-6, with D possibly TRBD1 on 5 matching bases. V lost 5 bases and J 7 bases, leaving 9 bases between the germline ends. Germline CDR1 SGHNT, CDR2 YENEEA. This CDR3 is 13 amino acids long. The CDR3, as DNA: TGTGCCAGCAGCCAGGGAACGAATTCACCCCTCCACTTT. Protein: CASSQGTNSPLHF.

V usage is TRBV24-1 and J usage is TRBJ2-5, with D maybe TRBD1 (5 bases). There are 14 residues in the CDR3. The germline V gene encodes CDR1 KGHDR and CDR2 SFDVKD. V was pared by 4 bases and J by 5 bases, with 13 bases between. The DNA for the CDR3 is TGTGCCACCAGTGAAACAGGCCCAGGGGAGACCCAGTACTTC. Its protein product is CATSETGPGETQYF.

The genes are TRBV5-1 and TRBJ2-7; TRBD2 agrees at 14 bases. V shed 0 bases, J shed 6 bases, and the junction held 5 bases outside the gene matches. The germline gives CDR1 SGHRS, CDR2 YFSETQ. CDR3 length: 16 residues. CDR3 nucleotide sequence: TGCGCCAGCAGCTTGGCCGGGACTAGCGGGAGCCCCGAGCAGTACTTC. Translating it yields CASSLAGTSGSPEQYF.

The CDR3 bases are TGTGCCAGCAGCTTGGGCAGCACAGATACGCAGTATTTT. Its protein is CASSLGSTDTQYF. The chain employs TRBV11-3 and TRBJ2-3; D gene uncertain. Trimming removed 3 bases from V and 0 bases from J, with 4 bases in between. Germline CDR1 and CDR2: SGHNT and YENEEA. This CDR3 contains 13 residues.

The J gene is TRBJ2-7, the V gene TRBV6-5; possibly TRBD2 for D (6 bases). CDR3 length equals 14 residues. Between the trimmed V and J ends, which lost 6 bases and 7 bases, there was a span of 19 bases. Germline lookup yields CDR1 MNHEY and CDR2 SVGAGI. The CDR3 sequence is CASSVLTGVSEQYF. The CDR3 coding sequence is TGTGCCAGCAGCGTGTTAACGGGGGTCTCTGAGCAGTACTTC.

The chain has TRBV6-5 and TRBJ2-2; weak D call: TRBD1 (5 bases). Germline CDR1 is MNHEY and CDR2 is SVGAGI. This CDR3 region has 15 residues. Trimming cost V 0 bases and J 7 bases, with 12 bases left between them. The CDR3 is CASSYSRFQGGELFF. The CDR3 bases are TGTGCCAGCAGTTACTCGAGATTTCAGGGCGGGGAGCTGTTTTTT.

The CDR3 loop reads CASSFPSGDRKDGYTF. CDR3 DNA: TGTGCCAGCAGTTTTCCGAGTGGGGACAGAAAGGATGGCTACACCTTC. The chain joins TRBV28 to TRBJ1-2; 7 nucleotides agree with TRBD1. The CDR3 is 16 amino acids. Germline values: CDR1 MDHEN, CDR2 SYDVKM. With 3 bases clipped from V and 6 bases from J, the junction kept 13 bases outside the gene matches.

The chain uses TRBV7-9 and TRBJ2-1; TRBD2 matches 11 bases. The CDR3 has 17 amino acids. Germline assignment: CDR1 SEHNR and CDR2 FQNEAQ (reference sequence). Germline trimming cut 5 bases from V and 6 bases from J; bases unmatched to any gene: 12. Here the CDR3 reads CASSDHLGLAAANEQFF. CDR3 bases: TGTGCCAGCAGCGACCACCTGGGACTAGCGGCAGCCAATGAGCAGTTCTTC.

The rearrangement links TRBV7-9 to TRBJ2-6; D is ambiguous. The ends were cut back, 2 bases at V and 0 bases at J, with 8 bases in the middle. Germline lookup yields CDR1 SEHNR and CDR2 FQNEAQ (reference sequence). The CDR3 consists of 16 residues. The CDR3 here is CASSLTVASGANVLTF. The DNA of the CDR3 is TGTGCCAGCAGCTTAACAGTTGCCTCTGGGGCCAACGTCCTGACTTTC. Complete variable domain (other parts from reference TRBV7-9 and TRBJ2-6): DTGVSQNPRHKITKRGQNVTFRCDPISEHNRLYWYRQTLGQGPEFLTYFQNEAQLEKSRLLSDRFSAERPKGSFSTLEIQRTEQGDSAMYLCASSLTVASGANVLTFGAGSRLTVL.

The J gene is TRBJ2-1, the V gene TRBV3-1 (or the pseudogene TRBV3-2), with D unclear. CDR3 length: 13 residues. The ends were cut back, 2 bases at V and 8 bases at J, with 10 bases in the middle. From germline, CDR1 is LGHDT and CDR2 YNNKEL (reference sequence). The CDR3 region is CASSQIEYHEQFF. The CDR3 DNA reads as TGTGCCAGCAGCCAAATAGAGTACCATGAGCAGTTCTTC.

This rearrangement joins TRBV2 to TRBJ2-5; D ambiguous. V shed 4 bases and J shed 0 bases, with 6 bases lying between them. CDR1 is SNHLY, CDR2 FYNNEI, per germline. There are 13 residues in the CDR3. Here the CDR3 reads CASSAADQETQYF. As DNA, the CDR3 is TGTGCCAGCAGTGCGGCGGACCAAGAGACCCAGTACTTC.

The chain uses TRBV7-9 and TRBJ1-1, with unresolved D. Germline CDR1 is SEHNR and CDR2 is FQNEAQ (reference sequence). The germline V and J ends were trimmed by 4 bases and 3 bases, with 12 bases remaining between them. The CDR3 length is 14 residues. The CDR3 DNA reads TGTGCCAGCAGCTGGCTACCCGGGGACACTGAAGCTTTCTTT. This translates into CASSWLPGDTEAFF. Full variable domain (outside the CDR3, taken from reference TRBV7-9 and TRBJ1-1): DTGVSQNPRHKITKRGQNVTFRCDPISEHNRLYWYRQTLGQGPEFLTYFQNEAQLEKSRLLSDRFSAERPKGSFSTLEIQRTEQGDSAMYLCASSWLPGDTEAFFGQGTRLTVV.

The chain carries TRBV4-1 and TRBJ2-1; 13 bases map to TRBD2. The V segment lost 3 bases and the J segment 6 bases; nucleotides outside the gene matches: 5. This CDR3 is built from 16 residues. CDR1 is MGHRA and CDR2 is YSYEKL in the germline V gene. Here the CDR3 DNA reads TGCGCCAGCAGCCAGGACACTAGCGGGGGGGCCAATGAGCAGTTCTTC. This encodes CASSQDTSGGANEQFF.

This chain joins TRBV18 and TRBJ2-3; D remains ambiguous. CDR1 and CDR2 from the germline V gene are KGHSH and LQKENI. V was pared by 3 bases and J by 1 base, with 5 bases between. The CDR3 consists of 13 residues. This CDR3 is CASSPPGTDTQYF. For the CDR3, the DNA is TGTGCCAGCTCACCCCCGGGCACAGATACGCAGTATTTT.

The chain has TRBV18 and TRBJ2-5, with D maybe TRBD2 (5 bases). Trimming took 3 bases from V and 0 from J, leaving 20 bases between them. The CDR3 runs to 18 residues. Germline assignment: CDR1 KGHSH and CDR2 LQKENI. CDR3 amino acids: CASSPTTGGSQYQETQYF. Written as DNA, the CDR3 is TGTGCCAGCTCACCCACCACCGGAGGCAGCCAGTACCAAGAGACCCAGTACTTC.

This chain connects TRBV6-5 to TRBJ1-1, with TRBD1 matching over 10 bases. Germline CDR1 MNHEY, CDR2 SVGAGI. The CDR3 length is 15 residues. The ends lost 6 bases at V and 6 bases at J; junction bases unmatched: 10. CDR3 residues: CASRRQGAWRAEAFF. The DNA of the CDR3 is TGTGCCAGCAGACGACAGGGGGCATGGAGGGCTGAAGCTTTCTTT.

This chain links TRBV7-9 with TRBJ1-1, with D tentatively TRBD1 (5 bases). Germline V gene lookup returns CDR1 SEHNR and CDR2 FQNEAQ (reference sequence). The CDR3 totals 13 residues. V gave up 2 bases and J gave up 7 bases, with 11 bases separating them. The CDR3 spells CASSLSGEDEAFF. Written as DNA, the CDR3 is TGTGCCAGCAGCTTATCGGGGGAGGATGAAGCTTTCTTT.

The chain has TRBV3-1 (or the pseudogene TRBV3-2) and TRBJ2-5; D remains ambiguous. V was clipped by 7 bases and J by 4 bases, with 19 bases between them. CDR1 is LGHDT, CDR2 YNNKEL, per germline (reference sequence). This CDR3 is 15 amino acids long. The CDR3 sequence is CASTDPLASGETQYF. Written as DNA, the CDR3 is TGTGCCAGCACCGATCCGTTAGCTTCGGGAGAGACCCAGTACTTC.

The chain employs TRBV28 and TRBJ2-7; 7 nucleotides agree with TRBD2. The V segment lost 5 bases and the J segment 4 bases; nucleotides outside the gene matches: 8. CDR3 length equals 14 residues. The germline V gene encodes CDR1 MDHEN and CDR2 SYDVKM. The CDR3 spells CASSREGQGYEQYF. CDR3 DNA sequence: TGTGCCAGCAGTAGGGAGGGGCAGGGATACGAGCAGTACTTC.

The gene calls are TRBV5-1 and TRBJ1-1; D remains ambiguous. The V end lost 2 bases, the J end lost 3 bases, and 17 bases lay between the germline ends. The CDR3 loop spans 16 amino acids. Germline CDR1 is SGHRS and CDR2 is YFSETQ. CDR3 nucleotide sequence: TGCGCCAGCAGCTTAACTATCTCGGCCACCCACACTGAAGCTTTCTTT. Its protein product is CASSLTISATHTEAFF.

The V call is TRBV19, the J call TRBJ2-2; 16 positions agree with TRBD2. Germline CDR1 and CDR2: LNHDA and SQIVND (reference sequence). Trimming took 2 bases from V and 7 from J; bases not matched to a gene: 7. The CDR3 runs 18 residues. The CDR3: CASSITGLAGGRVGELFF. The CDR3 nucleotides are TGTGCCAGTAGTATAACGGGACTAGCGGGGGGGCGCGTCGGGGAGCTGTTTTTT.

The rearrangement joins TRBV5-4 to TRBJ2-1; a weak D match, TRBD1 (5 bases). The CDR3 is 14 residues long. Germline values: CDR1 SGHNT, CDR2 YYREEE (reference sequence). Between the trimmed V and J ends, which lost 4 bases and 5 bases, there was a span of 13 bases. CDR3: CASSNLGADNEQFF. The CDR3 DNA sequence: TGTGCCAGCAGCAACCTAGGGGCGGACAATGAGCAGTTCTTC.

J is TRBJ1-2 and V is TRBV18; D perhaps matches TRBD1 (5 bases). This CDR3 is built from 15 residues. Germline V gene lookup returns CDR1 KGHSH and CDR2 LQKENI. Between the trimmed V and J ends, which lost 3 bases and 6 bases, there was a span of 17 bases. This CDR3 is CASSPGPTVGDGYTF. The CDR3 coding sequence is TGTGCCAGCTCACCCGGCCCGACAGTGGGCGATGGCTACACCTTC.

The chain is built from TRBV18 and TRBJ2-3, with D unclear. CDR1 KGHSH and CDR2 LQKENI come from the germline V gene. This CDR3 has 13 residues. The V and J ends lost 3 bases and 0 bases respectively, with 4 bases between them. The CDR3 coding sequence is TGTGCCAGCTCACCCCTTAGCACAGATACGCAGTATTTT. This encodes CASSPLSTDTQYF.

This clone was counted a few times. The rearrangement links TRBV11-3 to TRBJ1-2; TRBD1 is a possible D gene (6 bases). The CDR3 is made up of 16 amino acids. Trimming removed 1 base at V and 6 bases at J, with 18 bases between. CDR1 and CDR2 from the germline V gene are SGHNT and YENEEA. The CDR3 DNA follows: TGTGCCAGCAGCTTAGTAGGCAGGACTGGGGACAATGGCTACACCTTC. Its protein product is CASSLVGRTGDNGYTF.

This clone was found once. The J gene is TRBJ2-5, the V gene TRBV24-1; 10 nucleotides agree with TRBD2. J gave up 1 base and V 6 bases, and 7 bases lay outside the gene matches. Germline CDR1 KGHDR, CDR2 SFDVKD. The CDR3 runs to 16 residues. This CDR3 is CATSRNSGRSQETQYF. The CDR3 DNA sequence: TGTGCCACCAGTAGGAATAGCGGGAGGTCCCAAGAGACCCAGTACTTC.

The chain carries TRBV5-4 and TRBJ2-1, with 8 bases that match TRBD2. V dropped 4 bases and J dropped 3; count of bases not matched to a gene: 6. Germline values: CDR1 SGHNT, CDR2 YYREEE (reference sequence). The CDR3 has 15 amino acids. The CDR3: CASSASGTSYNEQFF. DNA for the CDR3: TGTGCCAGCAGCGCCTCCGGGACTAGCTACAATGAGCAGTTCTTC.